One sample yielded the 6 T cell receptor beta chains listed below, sequenced in a study of cytomegalovirus exposure and HLA in healthy donors. PCR was performed using 60 Vbeta and 13 Jbeta primers. Here immunoSEQ multiplex PCR was the method, and the copy in TCRdb shows in-frame clones only, minus some. This table has roughly 100,000 clones, 75% to 80% appearing once. The specimen sequenced was PBMCs. The receptors here all came from a female donor in good health and CMV-seronegative.

The chain combines TRBV5-1 with TRBJ1-2; D gene uncertain. This CDR3 has 15 amino acids. V gave up 2 bases and J gave up 1 base, with 12 bases separating them. Germline lookup yields CDR1 SGHRS and CDR2 YFSETQ. CDR3 amino acids: CASSLEARGNYGYTF. CDR3 in DNA: TGCGCCAGCAGCTTAGAGGCCCGGGGTAACTATGGCTACACCTTC.

V and J are TRBV9 and TRBJ1-2; the D gene is possibly TRBD1 (5 bases). This CDR3 contains 15 residues. The V and J ends lost 4 bases and 3 bases respectively, with 16 bases between them. Germline V gene data show CDR1 as SGDLS and CDR2 as YYNGEE. Here the CDR3 reads CASSPWTQTYYGYTF. CDR3 in DNA: TGTGCCAGCAGCCCTTGGACACAGACCTACTATGGCTACACCTTC.

The gene calls are TRBV5-6 and TRBJ2-7; TRBD1 matches 8 bases. CDR3 length equals 17 residues. Germline V CDR1 and CDR2: SGHDT, YYEEEE. V lost 4 bases to trimming and J lost 0 bases; unmatched junction nucleotides: 12. CDR3 DNA: TGTGCCAGCAGCGCGAGCCTGGCAGGACAGGGCTCCTACGAGCAGTACTTC. Translation: CASSASLAGQGSYEQYF.

This chain connects TRBV10-2 to TRBJ1-1; the D gene is possibly TRBD1 (5 bases). The CDR3 extends over 13 amino acids. V was shortened by 0 bases and J by 11 bases, with 13 bases between the two germline ends. Germline V gene lookup returns CDR1 WSHSY and CDR2 SAAADI. Here the CDR3 DNA reads TGCGCCAGCAGTGAGTCGGGCGGGGGGTCGGCTTTCTTT. It is translated as CASSESGGGSAFF.

As DNA, the CDR3 is TGTGCCAGCAGATTTAATGGGCCAACCGGTAATTCACCCCTCCACTTT. Protein product: CASRFNGPTGNSPLHF. The V gene is TRBV27, the J gene TRBJ1-6, with D unresolved. V shed 6 bases and J shed 6 bases, with 18 bases lying between them. The CDR3 runs 16 residues. The germline CDR1 and CDR2 sequences are MNHEY and SMNVEV (reference sequence).

This clone was counted a single time. The J gene is TRBJ2-3, the V gene TRBV5-6, with D perhaps matching TRBD2 (6 bases). V gave up 3 bases and J gave up 1 base, with 15 bases separating them. There are 16 residues in the CDR3. Germline V CDR1 and CDR2: SGHDT, YYEEEE. The CDR3 reads CASSSLEGKGTDTQYF. The DNA for the CDR3 is TGTGCCAGCAGCTCGCTGGAGGGGAAAGGCACAGATACGCAGTATTTT. The whole variable domain, filled in from reference TRBV5-6 and TRBJ2-3, reads DAGVTQSPTHLIKTRGQQVTLRCSPKSGHDTVSWYQQALGQGPQFIFQYYEEEERQRGNFPDRFSGHQFPNYSSELNVNALLLGDSALYLCASSSLEGKGTDTQYFGPGTRLTVL.